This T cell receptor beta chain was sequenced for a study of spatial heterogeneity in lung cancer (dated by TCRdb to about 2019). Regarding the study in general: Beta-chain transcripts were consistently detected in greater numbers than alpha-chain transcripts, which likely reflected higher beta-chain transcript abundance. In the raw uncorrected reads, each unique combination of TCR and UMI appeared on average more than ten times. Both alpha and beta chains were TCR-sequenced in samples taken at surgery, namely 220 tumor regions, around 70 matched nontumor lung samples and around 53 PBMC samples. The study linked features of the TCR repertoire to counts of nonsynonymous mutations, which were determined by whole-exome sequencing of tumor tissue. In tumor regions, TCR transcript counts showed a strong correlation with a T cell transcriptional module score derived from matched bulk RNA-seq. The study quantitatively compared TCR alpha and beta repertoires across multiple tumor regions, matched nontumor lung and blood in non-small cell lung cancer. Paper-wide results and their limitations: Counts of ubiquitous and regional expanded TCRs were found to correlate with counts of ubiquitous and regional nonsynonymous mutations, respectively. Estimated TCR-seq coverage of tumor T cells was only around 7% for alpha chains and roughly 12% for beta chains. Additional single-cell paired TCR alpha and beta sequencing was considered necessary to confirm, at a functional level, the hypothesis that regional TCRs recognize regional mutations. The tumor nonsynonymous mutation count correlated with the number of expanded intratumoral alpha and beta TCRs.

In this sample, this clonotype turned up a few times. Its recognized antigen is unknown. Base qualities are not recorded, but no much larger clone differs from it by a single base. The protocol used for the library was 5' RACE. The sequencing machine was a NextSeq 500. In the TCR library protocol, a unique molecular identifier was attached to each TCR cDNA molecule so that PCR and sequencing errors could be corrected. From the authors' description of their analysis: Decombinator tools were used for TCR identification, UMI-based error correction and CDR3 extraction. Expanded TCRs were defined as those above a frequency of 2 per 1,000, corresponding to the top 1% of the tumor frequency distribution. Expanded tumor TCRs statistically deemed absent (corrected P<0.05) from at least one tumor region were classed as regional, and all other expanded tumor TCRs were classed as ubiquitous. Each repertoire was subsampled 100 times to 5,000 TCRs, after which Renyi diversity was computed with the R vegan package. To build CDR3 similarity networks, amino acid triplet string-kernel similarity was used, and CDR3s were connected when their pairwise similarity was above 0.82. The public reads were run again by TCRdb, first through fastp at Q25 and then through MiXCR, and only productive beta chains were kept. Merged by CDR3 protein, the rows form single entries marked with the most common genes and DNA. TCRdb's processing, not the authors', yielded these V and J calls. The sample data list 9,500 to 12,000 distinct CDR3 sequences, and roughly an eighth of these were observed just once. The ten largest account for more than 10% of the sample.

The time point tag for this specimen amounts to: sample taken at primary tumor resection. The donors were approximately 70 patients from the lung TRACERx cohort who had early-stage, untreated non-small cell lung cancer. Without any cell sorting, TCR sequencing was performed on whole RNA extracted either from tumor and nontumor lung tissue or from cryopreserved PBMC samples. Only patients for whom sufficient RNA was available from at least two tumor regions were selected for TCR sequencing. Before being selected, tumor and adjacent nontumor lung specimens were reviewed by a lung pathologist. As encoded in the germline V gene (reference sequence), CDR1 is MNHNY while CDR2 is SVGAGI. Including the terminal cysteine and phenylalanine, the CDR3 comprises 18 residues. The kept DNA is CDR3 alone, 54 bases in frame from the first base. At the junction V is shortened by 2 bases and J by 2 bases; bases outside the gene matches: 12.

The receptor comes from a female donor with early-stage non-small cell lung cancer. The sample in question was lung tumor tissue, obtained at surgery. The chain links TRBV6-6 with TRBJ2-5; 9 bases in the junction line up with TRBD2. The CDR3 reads CASSYGIAGAPSQETQYF. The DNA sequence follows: TGTGCCAGCAGTTACGGGATAGCGGGGGCCCCCTCGCAAGAGACCCAGTACTTC.